A single sample gave rise to the 23 T cell receptor beta chains below, sequenced in a study of OX40 agonist ivuxolimab in advanced cancers. Clones were sequenced by immunoSEQ multiplex PCR, and TCRdb holds only the in-frame ones, with some missing. Seen here are under 65,000 clones, around four fifths observed once, and the top ten hold 2.1%. The material was CD4+ or CD8+ T cells sorted from blood, obtained in a trial of the OX40 agonist ivuxolimab. Receptors were obtained from an adult with an advanced solid tumor such as melanoma, head and neck, liver or kidney cancer.

CDR3 bases: TGTGCCAGCAGCGTAGGTTGGGGGTCACCCCTCCACTTT. This sequence encodes CASSVGWGSPLHF. V is TRBV9 and J is TRBJ1-6; possible D gene TRBD1, 5 bases. This CDR3 comprises 13 residues. Germline V lookup: CDR1 SGDLS, CDR2 YYNGEE. V lost 0 bases and J 10 bases, leaving 8 bases between the germline ends.

The chain couples TRBV2 to TRBJ1-3; D is perhaps TRBD1 (5 bases). The CDR3 spans 16 residues. The V end lost 3 bases, the J end lost 0 bases, and 12 bases lay between the germline ends. CDR1 is SNHLY and CDR2 is FYNNEI in the germline V gene. The CDR3 spells CASSESGWPSGNTIYF. The DNA of the CDR3 is TGTGCCAGCAGTGAGTCAGGGTGGCCCTCTGGAAACACCATATATTTT.

The chain joins TRBV28 to TRBJ1-2, with D uncertain. Germline CDR1 is MDHEN and CDR2 is SYDVKM. Trimming took off 4 bases at V and 6 bases at J, with 6 bases between the two ends. This CDR3 is built from 11 residues. The CDR3 region has the DNA TGTGCCAGCAGTTCCCGGGATGGCTACACCTTC. Its protein product is CASSSRDGYTF.

This chain links TRBV7-2 with TRBJ2-2; the match to TRBD1 covers 7 bases. Trimming at V came to 5 bases and at J to 4 bases, leaving 13 bases not matched to a gene. CDR1 and CDR2 from the germline V gene are SGHTA and FQGNSA. The CDR3 is made up of 17 amino acids. The CDR3 spells CASSQHRQGSGTGELFF. As DNA, the CDR3 is TGTGCCAGCAGCCAACACAGACAGGGTTCTGGCACCGGGGAGCTGTTTTTT.

The chain has TRBV19 and TRBJ2-7; possibly TRBD1 or TRBD2 for D (5 bases each). V was shortened by 9 bases and J by 4 bases, with 16 bases between the two germline ends. CDR1 is LNHDA and CDR2 is SQIVND in the germline V gene (reference sequence). CDR3 length equals 13 residues. The CDR3 here is CASSRTEGYEQYF. CDR3 sequence (DNA): TGTGCCAGCTCCCGCACCGAGGGGTACGAGCAGTACTTC.

This clone was seen only once. The gene calls are TRBV7-9 and TRBJ1-3; TRBD1 aligns across 7 bases. The V and J ends lost 5 bases and 6 bases, in that order; junction bases with no gene match: 10. Germline loops: CDR1 SEHNR, CDR2 FQNEAQ (reference sequence). The CDR3 spans 15 residues. CDR3 in amino acids: CASSPDREAANTIYF. DNA of the CDR3: TGTGCCAGCAGCCCCGACAGGGAGGCAGCAAACACCATATATTTT.

The V and J genes are TRBV19 and TRBJ1-5; 7 positions agree with TRBD1. In germline, CDR1 is LNHDA, CDR2 SQIVND (reference sequence). CDR3 length equals 17 residues. With 7 bases clipped from V and 0 bases from J, the junction kept 12 bases outside the gene matches. The CDR3: CASTKGTEVYSNQPQHF. The CDR3 DNA is TGTGCCAGTACCAAGGGGACAGAAGTTTATAGCAATCAGCCCCAGCATTTT.

The gene calls are TRBV6-4 and TRBJ1-3; TRBD1 matches at 8 bases. The CDR3 has 17 amino acids. V trimming: 2 bases; J trimming: 3 bases; junction bases outside the gene matches: 9. CDR1 is MRHNA and CDR2 is SNTAGT in the germline V gene. The CDR3 DNA reads TGTGCCAGCAGTGACCCTTGGACAGGGCAGGTTGGAAACACCATATATTTT. Residues: CASSDPWTGQVGNTIYF.

This clone was picked up one time. This chain links TRBV6-1 with TRBJ1-1; D unresolved. V shed 5 bases and J shed 0 bases, with 10 bases lying between them. Per germline, CDR1 MNHNS and CDR2 SASEGT. This CDR3 region has 14 residues. This CDR3 is CASSLPPMNTEAFF. The CDR3 coding sequence is TGTGCCAGCAGTCTGCCACCAATGAACACTGAAGCTTTCTTT.

This clone has only one observation. This chain joins TRBV14 and TRBJ1-1, with unresolved D. V was pared by 1 base and J by 3 bases, with 33 bases between. Germline CDR1 SGHDN, CDR2 FVKESK. This CDR3 region has 22 residues. CDR3 nucleotide sequence: TGTGCCAGCAGCCAAGCGCGTCCTGGCCGCGTGGCCGACCTTGGGCGTGACACTGAAGCTTTCTTT. Its protein is CASSQARPGRVADLGRDTEAFF.

The chain links TRBV6-1 to TRBJ2-5; D assignment may be TRBD1 or TRBD2 (5 bases each). The CDR3 loop spans 13 amino acids. V lost 4 bases to trimming and J lost 5 bases, with 11 bases between them. Germline CDR1 reads MNHNS; CDR2 reads SASEGT. This chain's CDR3 is CASSVGGLETQYF. In DNA, the CDR3 is TGTGCCAGCAGTGTTGGGGGTCTCGAGACCCAGTACTTC.

The table lists this clone with a count of one. The chain links TRBV2 to TRBJ2-3; D tentatively fits TRBD1 or TRBD2 (5 bases each). CDR1 and CDR2 from the germline V gene are SNHLY and FYNNEI. The V end lost 8 bases, the J end lost 2 bases, and 11 bases lay between the germline ends. The CDR3 is 13 amino acids. Here the CDR3 DNA reads TGTGCCAGCGTGTGGGGGTCCACAGATACGCAGTATTTT. It specifies CASVWGSTDTQYF.

The chain employs TRBV6-1 and TRBJ2-2; a weak D match, TRBD1 (5 bases). Germline CDR1 reads MNHNS; CDR2 reads SASEGT. V was trimmed by 8 bases and J by 0 bases, leaving 13 bases between them. This CDR3 spans 15 amino acids. The CDR3 nucleotides read TGTGCCAGCCGAAGACAGCAGACGAACACCGGGGAGCTGTTTTTT. Translating it yields CASRRQQTNTGELFF.

This chain connects TRBV4-1 to TRBJ1-4; no clear D gene. Trimming left V 4 bases short and J 7 bases short, with 10 bases between. This CDR3 comprises 13 residues. CDR1 is MGHRA and CDR2 is YSYEKL in the germline V gene. The CDR3 spells CASSRGGSEKLFF. For the CDR3, the DNA is TGCGCCAGCAGCCGGGGAGGATCTGAAAAACTGTTTTTT.

The chain is built from TRBV5-6 and TRBJ1-2; no clear D. Germline V gene sequence: CDR1 SGHDT, CDR2 YYEEEE. The CDR3 covers 14 residues. Deletions cut 6 bases from V and 2 bases from J, with 14 bases between. The CDR3 loop reads CASTKNFRNYGYTF. The CDR3 bases are TGTGCCAGCACCAAAAACTTCAGAAACTATGGCTACACCTTC.

A single count supports this clone. The chain uses TRBV2 and TRBJ2-3; D gene uncertain. The V end lost 3 bases, the J end lost 2 bases, and 6 bases lay between the germline ends. The CDR3 contains 13 residues. Per the germline V gene, CDR1 is SNHLY and CDR2 is FYNNEI. CDR3 region: CASSDRLTDTQYF. DNA for the CDR3: TGTGCCAGCAGTGACCGGCTCACAGATACGCAGTATTTT.

The chain has TRBV28 and TRBJ1-2; a weak D match, TRBD1 (5 bases). The germline V gene has CDR1 MDHEN and CDR2 SYDVKM. The CDR3 is made up of 15 amino acids. Deletions cut 3 bases from V and 7 bases from J, with 18 bases between. The CDR3 region has the DNA TGTGCCAGCAGTTTTGAAAGGGGAGGATTTGGTGGCTACACCTTC. Amino acid sequence: CASSFERGGFGGYTF.

The V call is TRBV20-1, the J call TRBJ2-7; D is uncertain. Germline CDR1 and CDR2: DFQATT and SNEGSKA (reference sequence). V was trimmed by 1 base and J by 2 bases, leaving 3 bases between them. The CDR3 spans 11 residues. CDR3 nucleotides: TGCAGTGCTAGAGTCCCCTACGAGCAGTACTTC. This codes for CSARVPYEQYF.

This clone was counted once. The CDR3 DNA sequence: TGTGCCAGCAGTGAAGGGAGGGGCCATTCACAGCCCCAGCATTTT. This translates into CASSEGRGHSQPQHF. The J gene is TRBJ1-5, the V gene TRBV6-1; possibly TRBD1 for D (5 bases). V dropped 1 base and J dropped 7 bases, with 14 bases sitting between them. Germline V gene sequence: CDR1 MNHNS, CDR2 SASEGT. The length of the CDR3 is 15 residues.

The CDR3 coding sequence is TGTGCCAGCAGTCTGGGACAGACTAATGAAAAACTGTTTTTT. Amino acids: CASSLGQTNEKLFF. This rearrangement joins TRBV6-6 to TRBJ1-4, with TRBD1 matching over 7 bases. V dropped 5 bases and J dropped 2; count of bases not matched to a gene: 2. The CDR3 sequence is 14 residues long. Germline V gene data show CDR1 as MNHNY and CDR2 as SVGAGI (reference sequence).

The rearrangement uses TRBV14 and TRBJ2-1, with 11 bases matching TRBD2. The CDR3 spans 15 residues. CDR1 is SGHDN and CDR2 is FVKESK in the germline V gene. After removal of 4 bases from V and 5 bases from J, the junction contained 4 bases not matched to a gene. The CDR3, as DNA: TGTGCCAGCAGCCCTAGCGGGAGGTCCCACAATGAGCAGTTCTTC. This gives the protein CASSPSGRSHNEQFF.

Remarks on this clone: Other DNA sequences in this specimen translate into the identical CDR3. The gene calls are TRBV6-5 and TRBJ2-1; perhaps TRBD2 as D (6 bases). The CDR3 contains 15 residues. Trimming took off 6 bases at V and 1 base at J, with 13 bases between the two ends. The germline gives CDR1 MNHEY, CDR2 SVGAGI. The CDR3 spells CASSQEGSSYNEQFF. The CDR3 DNA follows: TGTGCCAGCAGCCAGGAGGGAAGTTCCTACAATGAGCAGTTCTTC.

This chain joins TRBV2 and TRBJ2-1; 12 nucleotides match TRBD2. Germline assignment: CDR1 SNHLY and CDR2 FYNNEI. V lost 4 bases and J lost 7; bases outside the gene matches: 11. CDR3 size: 17 residues. The DNA of the CDR3 is TGTGCCAGCAGTGGATCCCTTCTAGCGGGAGGGCCTAATGAGCAGTTCTTC. Its protein product is CASSGSLLAGGPNEQFF.